This TCR beta chain is from a study of cytomegalovirus exposure and HLA in healthy donors. Germline V gene data show CDR1 as MNHNS and CDR2 as SASEGT. This CDR3 has 15 amino acids. V lost 10 bases to trimming and J lost 2 bases, with 20 bases between them. Amplification used 60 Vbeta primers and 13 Jbeta primers. The data were produced by immunoSEQ multiplex PCR, yet TCRdb's version contains in-frame clones alone and is incomplete. The repertoire holds some 220,000 clones, with 77% as singletons. The clonotype comes from a woman aged 60-75 years in good health and CMV-seropositive. Source material: PBMCs. The rearrangement joins TRBV6-1 to TRBJ1-1; the D is unclear. The CDR3 DNA sequence: TGTGCCACCGCCTGGGCAGTCGAAATAAACACTGAAGCTTTCTTT. Translating it yields CATAWAVEINTEAFF.